Here is one TCR beta chain with its context. The antigen remains unidentified. V lost 4 bases, J lost 7 bases, and 11 bases lay in between. From germline, CDR1 is GTSNPN and CDR2 SVGIG (reference sequence). The CDR3 runs to 13 residues. Clones were sequenced by immunoSEQ multiplex PCR, and TCRdb holds only the in-frame ones, with some missing. The sample includes about 1 million clones, about four fifths seen only once; the top ten take roughly 0.56%. The sample belongs to a study of shared clonotypes between healthy human individuals. Study overall: Plates per donor: three CD4 naive, three CD4 memory, two CD8 naive, one CD8 memory. Points from the study as a whole: The study found lower generation probabilities in non-shared clonotypes than in those shared by all four donors. Generally, naive subsets (rather than memory subsets) showed larger estimated richness. Rarefaction showed that sequencing of sorted subsets was incomplete (despite large depth).

This TCR derives from a man in his late teens or twenties in good health. Some clones in this sample may be carry-over from other donors' samples. Input material: memory CD4+ T cells from PBMCs. Subset denoted: CD45RA-negative fraction. This chain connects TRBV30 to TRBJ1-6; D is unresolved. The CDR3: CAWTLAGNSPLHF. The CDR3 DNA is TGTGCCTGGACCCTCGCGGGGAATTCACCCCTCCACTTT.